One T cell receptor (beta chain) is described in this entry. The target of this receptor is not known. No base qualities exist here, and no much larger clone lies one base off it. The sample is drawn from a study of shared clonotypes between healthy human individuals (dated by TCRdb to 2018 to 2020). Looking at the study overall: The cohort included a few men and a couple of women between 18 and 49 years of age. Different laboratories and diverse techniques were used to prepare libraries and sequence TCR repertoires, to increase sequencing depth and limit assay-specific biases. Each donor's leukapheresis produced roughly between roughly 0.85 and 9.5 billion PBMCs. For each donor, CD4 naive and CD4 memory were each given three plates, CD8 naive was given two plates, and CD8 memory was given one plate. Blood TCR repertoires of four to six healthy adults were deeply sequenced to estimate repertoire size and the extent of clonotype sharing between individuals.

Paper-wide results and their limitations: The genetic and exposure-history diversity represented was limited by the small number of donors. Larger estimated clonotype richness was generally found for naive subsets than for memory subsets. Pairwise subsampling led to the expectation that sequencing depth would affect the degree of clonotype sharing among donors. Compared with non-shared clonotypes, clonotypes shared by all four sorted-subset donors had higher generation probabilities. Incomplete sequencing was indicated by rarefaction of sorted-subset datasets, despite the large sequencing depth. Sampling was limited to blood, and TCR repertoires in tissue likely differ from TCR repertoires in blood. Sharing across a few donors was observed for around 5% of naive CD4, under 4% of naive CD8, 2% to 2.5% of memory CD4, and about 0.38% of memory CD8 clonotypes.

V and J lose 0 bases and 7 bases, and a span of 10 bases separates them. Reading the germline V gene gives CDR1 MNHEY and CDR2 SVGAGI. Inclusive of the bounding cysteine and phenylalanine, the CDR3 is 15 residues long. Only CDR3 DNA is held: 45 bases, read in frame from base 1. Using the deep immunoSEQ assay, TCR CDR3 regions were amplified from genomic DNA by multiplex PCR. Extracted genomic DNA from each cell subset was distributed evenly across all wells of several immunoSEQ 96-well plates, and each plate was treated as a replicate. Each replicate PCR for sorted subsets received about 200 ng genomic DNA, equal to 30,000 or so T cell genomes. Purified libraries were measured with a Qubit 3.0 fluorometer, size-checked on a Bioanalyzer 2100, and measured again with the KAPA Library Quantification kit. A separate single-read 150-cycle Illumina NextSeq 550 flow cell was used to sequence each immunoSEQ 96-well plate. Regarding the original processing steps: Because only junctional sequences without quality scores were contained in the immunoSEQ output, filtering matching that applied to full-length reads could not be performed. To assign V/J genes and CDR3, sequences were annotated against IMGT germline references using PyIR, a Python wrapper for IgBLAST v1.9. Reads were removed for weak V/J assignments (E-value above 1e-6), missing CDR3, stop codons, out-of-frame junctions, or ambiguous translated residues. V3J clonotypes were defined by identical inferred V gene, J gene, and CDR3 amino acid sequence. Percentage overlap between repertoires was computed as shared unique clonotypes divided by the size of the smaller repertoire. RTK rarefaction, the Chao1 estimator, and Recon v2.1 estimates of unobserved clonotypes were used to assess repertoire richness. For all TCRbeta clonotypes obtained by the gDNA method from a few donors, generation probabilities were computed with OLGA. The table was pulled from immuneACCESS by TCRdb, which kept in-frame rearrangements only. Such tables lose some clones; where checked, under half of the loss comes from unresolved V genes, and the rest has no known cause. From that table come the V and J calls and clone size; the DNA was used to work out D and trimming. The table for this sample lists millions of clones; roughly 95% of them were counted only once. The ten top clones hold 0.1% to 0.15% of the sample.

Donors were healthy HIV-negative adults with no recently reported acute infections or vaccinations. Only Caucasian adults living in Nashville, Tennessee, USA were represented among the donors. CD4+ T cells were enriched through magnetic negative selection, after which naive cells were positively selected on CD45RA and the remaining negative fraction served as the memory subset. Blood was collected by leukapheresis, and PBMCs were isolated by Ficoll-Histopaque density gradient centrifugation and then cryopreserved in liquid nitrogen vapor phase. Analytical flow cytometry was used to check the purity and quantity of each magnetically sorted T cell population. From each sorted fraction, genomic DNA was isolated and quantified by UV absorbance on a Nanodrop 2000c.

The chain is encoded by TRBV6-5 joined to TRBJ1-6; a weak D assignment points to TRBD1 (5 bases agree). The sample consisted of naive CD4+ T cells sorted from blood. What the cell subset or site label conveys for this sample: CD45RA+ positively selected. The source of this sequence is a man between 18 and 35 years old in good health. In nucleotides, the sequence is TGTGCCAGCAGTTACTCAAACAGGAGGAATTCACCCCTCCACTTT. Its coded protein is CASSYSNRRNSPLHF.